These 9 T cell receptor beta chains were all obtained from the same sample, sequenced in a study of OX40 agonist ivuxolimab in advanced cancers. The table came from immunoSEQ multiplex PCR; TCRdb's copy has only in-frame clones and leaves some out. Altogether around 46,000 clones are present, 75% to 90% being singletons, with the ten largest covering about 15%. The material sequenced was CD4+ or CD8+ T cells sorted from blood, taken in a trial of the OX40 agonist ivuxolimab. The receptors here all came from an adult with an advanced solid tumor such as melanoma, head and neck, liver or kidney cancer.

This chain joins TRBV5-4 and TRBJ2-3, with 7 bases fitting TRBD1. This CDR3 comprises 15 residues. Germline V gene sequence: CDR1 SGHNT, CDR2 YYREEE (reference sequence). V was pared by 3 bases and J by 1 base, with 5 bases of the junction left unmatched. CDR3 protein: CASSSTGWGTDTQYF. As DNA, the CDR3 is TGTGCCAGCAGCTCGACAGGGTGGGGCACAGATACGCAGTATTTT.

In regard to this clone: One junction end does not reproduce the germline sequence, and a read error may be involved. The chain carries TRBV6-5 and TRBJ1-5; D uncertain. There are 10 residues in the CDR3. Germline V gene sequence: CDR1 MNHEY, CDR2 SVGAGI. The CDR3 region has the DNA TGTGCCAGCGGTTATCAGCCCCAGCATTTT. This codes for CASGYQPQHF.

In this sample, this clone turned up many times. The chain employs TRBV19 and TRBJ1-2, with D perhaps matching TRBD1 (6 bases). This CDR3 region has 13 residues. V lost 7 bases and J lost 6, with 15 bases in between. Germline CDR1 and CDR2: LNHDA and SQIVND (reference sequence). The CDR3 protein is CASMGAAVHGYTF. DNA of the CDR3: TGTGCCAGTATGGGGGCGGCCGTTCATGGCTACACCTTC.

This clone occurred a few times. The V gene is TRBV19, the J gene TRBJ1-1; D is undetermined. From germline, CDR1 is LNHDA and CDR2 SQIVND (reference sequence). The CDR3 contains 13 residues. Trimming stripped 5 bases from V and 1 base from J, with 8 bases between. CDR3 sequence (DNA): TGTGCCAGTAGTCCCTCGGGGAACACTGAAGCTTTCTTT. Translated, it gives CASSPSGNTEAFF.

J is TRBJ1-4 and V is TRBV2; 7 positions agree with TRBD1. Germline V gene sequence: CDR1 SNHLY, CDR2 FYNNEI. The length of the CDR3 is 16 residues. V lost 9 bases and J lost 0; bases outside the gene matches: 10. The chain's CDR3 is CASNSGQISTNEKLFF. Here the CDR3 DNA reads TGTGCCAGTAACTCGGGACAGATTTCAACTAATGAAAAACTGTTTTTT. The entire variable domain, with the rest obtained from reference TRBV2 and TRBJ1-4, is as follows: EPEVTQTPSHQVTQMGQEVILRCVPISNHLYFYWYRQILGQKVEFLVSFYNNEISEKSEIFDDQFSVERPDGSNFTLKIRSTKLEDSAMYFCASNSGQISTNEKLFFGSGTQLSVL.

V is TRBV28 and J is TRBJ1-1; D might be TRBD1 (6 bases). CDR1 is MDHEN, CDR2 SYDVKM, per germline. The CDR3 loop spans 15 amino acids. Trimming removed 8 bases at V and 3 bases at J, with 19 bases between. For the CDR3, the DNA is TGTGCCAGCTGGGGGAGCAGGGGCTTCGACACTGAAGCTTTCTTT. Translating gives CASWGSRGFDTEAFF.

V is TRBV11-3 and J is TRBJ2-1, with 11 bases lining up with TRBD2. CDR3 length: 16 amino acids. The V and J ends lost 0 bases and 4 bases, in that order; junction bases with no gene match: 2. The germline V gene encodes CDR1 SGHNT and CDR2 YENEEA. In nucleotides, the CDR3 is TGTGCCAGCAGCTTAGACGGGACTAGCGGTTACAATGAGCAGTTCTTC. This encodes CASSLDGTSGYNEQFF.

This rearrangement joins TRBV6-4 to TRBJ1-2; 9 bases match TRBD1. The germline CDR1 and CDR2 sequences are MRHNA and SNTAGT. Trimming at V came to 3 bases and at J to 1 base, leaving 3 bases not matched to a gene. CDR3 size: 15 residues. CDR3 DNA: TGTGCCAGCAGTGAAGGGACAGGGATTAACTATGGCTACACCTTC. Translating it yields CASSEGTGINYGYTF.

V usage is TRBV5-1 and J usage is TRBJ1-1; a possible D gene is TRBD1 (5 bases). The CDR3 totals 14 residues. Germline CDR1 is SGHRS and CDR2 is YFSETQ. V lost 4 bases and J lost 0, with 10 bases in between. The CDR3, as DNA: TGCGCCAGCAGCCCCGGGACGGTGAACACTGAAGCTTTCTTT. This sequence encodes CASSPGTVNTEAFF.